This entry features one T cell receptor (beta chain) sequence. Trimming at V came to 2 bases and at J to 3 bases, leaving 3 bases not matched to a gene. The CDR3 loop spans 15 amino acids. Germline-derived CDR1 and CDR2 are MNHEY and SVGEGT. As processed by the authors: Reference gene primer amplification yielded estimated nucleated cell counts. Only in-frame clones appear in the TCRdb table, and some are missing; sequencing was by immunoSEQ multiplex PCR. That table supplies the V and J calls and clone size; D and trimming were determined from the DNA. The sample holds fewer than 85,000 clones, around 80% seen once. This entry belongs to a study of blood T cell repertoires in COVID-19.

The receptor was derived from a woman in her sixties or seventies with acute or convalescent COVID-19. Sequenced sample: peripheral blood. The chain recombines TRBV6-2 or TRBV6-3 with TRBJ2-2; 7 nucleotides align to TRBD1. This CDR3 is CASSYGQAYTGELFF. CDR3 DNA: TGTGCCAGCAGTTACGGACAGGCGTACACCGGGGAGCTGTTTTTT.